Following are 21 T cell receptor beta chains from one sample sequenced in a study of T cells in localized non-small cell lung cancer. Assay: immunoSEQ multiplex PCR; the TCRdb copy retains only in-frame clones and omits some. The data contain over 1,300 clones, under 25% of them seen just once; the ten biggest clones take up 24%. The material sequenced was normal lung tissue next to the tumor, taken before any cancer treatment. These receptors came from a male donor aged 60 or over with stage III squamous cell lung carcinoma.

The genes are TRBV9 and TRBJ2-3, with a weak D call TRBD1 (5 bases). This CDR3 region has 15 residues. V lost 1 base to trimming and J lost 0 bases, with 9 bases between them. Germline-derived CDR1 and CDR2 are SGDLS and YYNGEE. In DNA, the CDR3 is TGTGCCAGCAGCGTAATTGGGGCTAGCACAGATACGCAGTATTTT. Protein: CASSVIGASTDTQYF.

Sample share makes this clone medium-sized. V is TRBV11-3 and J is TRBJ1-1, with TRBD1 as a possible D gene (6 bases). V dropped 4 bases and J dropped 2 bases, with 14 bases sitting between them. This CDR3 is 15 amino acids long. CDR1 and CDR2 from the germline V gene are SGHNT and YENEEA. Here the CDR3 reads CASSSQGLLNTEAFF. The CDR3 DNA is TGTGCCAGCAGCTCCCAGGGGCTACTCAACACTGAAGCTTTCTTT.

The rearrangement joins TRBV28 to TRBJ1-5; D remains ambiguous. This CDR3 is built from 12 residues. Germline V gene lookup returns CDR1 MDHEN and CDR2 SYDVKM. V was pared by 7 bases and J by 9 bases, with 13 bases between. The DNA of the CDR3 is TGTGCCAGCACCTCCCAACGTGGGCCCCAGCATTTT. It yields the protein CASTSQRGPQHF. Filled out from reference TRBV28 and TRBJ1-5, the complete variable domain reads DVKVTQSSRYLVKRTGEKVFLECVQDMDHENMFWYRQDPGLGLRLIYFSYDVKMKEKGDIPEGYSVSREKKERFSLILESASTNQTSMYLCASTSQRGPQHFGDGTRLSIL.

This clone is labeled as medium-sized (0.01 to 0.1%). The chain links TRBV6-8 to TRBJ1-2, with 11 positions matching TRBD1. After removal of 4 bases from V and 3 bases from J, the junction contained 4 bases not matched to a gene. This CDR3 is 15 amino acids long. Germline V CDR1 and CDR2: MNHGY, SAAAGT. CDR3 region: CASSSRTGGYYGYTF. The CDR3 DNA sequence: TGTGCCAGCAGTTCCCGGACAGGGGGCTACTATGGCTACACCTTC.

This clone has just a few counts. The rearrangement joins TRBV29-1 to TRBJ2-1, with 15 bases lining up with TRBD2. Germline V gene sequence: CDR1 SQVTM, CDR2 ANQGSEA. The CDR3 is 15 residues long. V was clipped by 4 bases and J by 5 bases; unmatched bases: 3. The CDR3 loop is CSVVGLAGGDNEQFF. The CDR3 bases are TGCAGCGTTGTCGGACTAGCGGGAGGGGACAATGAGCAGTTCTTC.

There are a few counts of this clone. The chain is built from TRBV9 and TRBJ1-2, with TRBD1 matching over 8 bases. In germline, CDR1 is SGDLS, CDR2 YYNGEE. This CDR3 region has 12 residues. V shed 5 bases, J shed 8 bases, and the junction held 5 bases outside the gene matches. CDR3 bases: TGTGCCAGCAGGAAGACAGGGGTGGGCTACACCTTC. Its translation is CASRKTGVGYTF.

The chain employs TRBV30 and TRBJ2-3, with 10 bases fitting TRBD2. This CDR3 has 14 residues. Germline V gene lookup returns CDR1 GTSNPN and CDR2 SVGIG (reference sequence). With V trimmed by 8 bases and J by 6 bases, 11 bases remained unmatched. For the CDR3, the DNA is TGTGCCACTAGAGGACTAGCGGTCAGCGATACGCAGTATTTT. The encoded protein is CATRGLAVSDTQYF.

This clone showed up just a few times. The chain uses TRBV15 and TRBJ2-3; D gene unclear. This CDR3 region has 16 residues. The V end was cut by 4 bases, the J end by 0 bases, with 14 bases between. The germline CDR1 and CDR2 sequences are LNHNV and YYDKDF (reference sequence). The CDR3 loop is CATSKRSVTSTDTQYF. CDR3 nucleotide sequence: TGTGCCACCAGCAAAAGGAGCGTGACTAGCACAGATACGCAGTATTTT. Full variable domain (rest looked up from reference TRBV15 and TRBJ2-3): DAMVIQNPRYQVTQFGKPVTLSCSQTLNHNVMYWYQQKSSQAPKLLFHYYDKDFNNEADTPDNFQSRRPNTSFCFLDIRSPGLGDTAMYLCATSKRSVTSTDTQYFGPGTRLTVL.

This chain connects TRBV9 to TRBJ2-5; TRBD1 or TRBD2 may be the D gene (5 bases each). CDR3 length: 15 amino acids. Deletions cut 0 bases from V and 4 bases from J, with 13 bases between. The germline CDR1 and CDR2 sequences are SGDLS and YYNGEE. CDR3: CASSVAAGTGETQYF. CDR3 coding DNA: TGTGCCAGCAGCGTAGCTGCAGGGACGGGAGAGACCCAGTACTTC.

The sample holds a few counts of this clone. The chain recombines TRBV9 with TRBJ2-7, with 10 bases that match TRBD2. The CDR3 totals 15 residues. Germline loops: CDR1 SGDLS, CDR2 YYNGEE. The trim removed 5 bases at V and 2 bases at J, leaving 7 bases unmatched. The CDR3 DNA is TGTGCCAGCAGTGAAGCTAGCGGGAGAACCTACGAGCAGTACTTC. Translated: CASSEASGRTYEQYF.

This chain joins TRBV11-3 and TRBJ2-7; weak D call: TRBD2 (7 bases). CDR1 is SGHNT, CDR2 YENEEA, per germline. This CDR3 has 15 residues. V was cut by 3 bases and J by 2 bases, with 14 bases left in between. DNA for the CDR3: TGTGCCAGCAGCTTCTTTAAGGGGGGGGCCTACGAGCAGTACTTC. It translates to CASSFFKGGAYEQYF.

This rearrangement joins TRBV6-8 to TRBJ2-6, with TRBD2 identical over 8 bases. V lost 10 bases, J lost 2 bases, and 10 bases stayed unmatched. This CDR3 has 16 amino acids. Per germline, CDR1 MNHGY and CDR2 SAAAGT. The CDR3 spells CAINPGGAPGANVLTF. The CDR3 region has the DNA TGTGCCATCAATCCGGGGGGGGCGCCTGGGGCCAACGTCCTGACTTTC.

DNA for the CDR3: TGTGCCAGCTCACCGAATGGGCGGGGGGCCAACGTCCTGACTTTC. It specifies CASSPNGRGANVLTF. The V call is TRBV18, the J call TRBJ2-6, with D hard to call. The length of the CDR3 is 15 residues. The germline gives CDR1 KGHSH, CDR2 LQKENI. Trimming pared 3 bases from V and 4 bases from J, leaving 10 bases between.

This clone is medium-sized within its sample. V usage is TRBV9 and J usage is TRBJ2-7, with 8 bases lining up with TRBD2. The V gene's germline CDR1 is SGDLS and CDR2 YYNGEE. CDR3 size: 14 residues. V shed 5 bases, J shed 4 bases, and the junction held 8 bases outside the gene matches. CDR3 loop: CASSETAGEYEQYF. The DNA of the CDR3 is TGTGCCAGCAGTGAAACAGCGGGAGAGTACGAGCAGTACTTC. Full variable domain (outside the CDR3, taken from reference TRBV9 and TRBJ2-7): DSGVTQTPKHLITATGQRVTLRCSPRSGDLSVYWYQQSLDQGLQFLIQYYNGEERAKGNILERFSAQQFPDLHSELNLSSLELGDSALYFCASSETAGEYEQYFGPGTRLTVT.

The J gene is TRBJ2-7, the V gene TRBV10-2; maybe TRBD2 (5 bases). The CDR3 has 15 residues. The germline gives CDR1 WSHSY, CDR2 SAAADI. The V gene lost 2 bases and the J gene lost 4 bases, with 15 bases spanning the gap. CDR3 protein: CASSEGTEGSYEQYF. The CDR3 DNA follows: TGCGCCAGCAGTGAGGGTACGGAAGGGAGTTACGAGCAGTACTTC.

The chain carries TRBV11-3 and TRBJ2-1; D may be TRBD2 (5 bases). Trimming took 3 bases from V and 0 from J, leaving 12 bases between them. Per the germline V gene, CDR1 is SGHNT and CDR2 is YENEEA. This CDR3 has 16 residues. The chain's CDR3 is CASSLYYRDSYNEQFF. The CDR3 DNA follows: TGTGCCAGCAGCTTGTATTACCGGGACTCCTACAATGAGCAGTTCTTC.

CDR3 loop: CASSPTTEGSENIQYF. CDR3 DNA: TGCGCCAGCAGCCCCACAACGGAGGGCAGCGAAAACATTCAGTACTTC. The chain is built from TRBV1 and TRBJ2-4; TRBD2 is the table's D call, not checked against the DNA. TRBV1 is deemed a pseudogene. The CDR3 runs to 16 residues.

The chain employs TRBV28 and TRBJ1-2; 9 nucleotides line up with TRBD1. Germline CDR1 MDHEN, CDR2 SYDVKM. The CDR3 runs to 15 residues. V gave up 6 bases and J gave up 1 base; unmatched junction bases: 6. In DNA, the CDR3 is TGTGCCAGCAGGCCATGGGACAGGGTTAACTATGGCTACACCTTC. Its protein is CASRPWDRVNYGYTF.

By share, this clone counts as hyperexpanded. The rearrangement uses TRBV9 and TRBJ2-5; 9 bases align to TRBD1. The V gene end was trimmed by 5 bases and the J gene end by 0 bases; junction bases not matched to a gene: 11. The CDR3 covers 17 residues. Germline lookup yields CDR1 SGDLS and CDR2 YYNGEE. CDR3 DNA: TGTGCCAGCAGTGAGGTGGGGACAGGGACTCACCAAGAGACCCAGTACTTC. It encodes CASSEVGTGTHQETQYF.

This clone was seen only a few times. The chain combines TRBV11-3 with TRBJ1-2; D ambiguous. This CDR3 region has 16 residues. Germline-derived CDR1 and CDR2 are SGHNT and YENEEA. V gave up 1 base and J gave up 5 bases, with 17 bases separating them. CDR3 in amino acids: CASSLGKGADSYGYTF. Written as DNA, the CDR3 is TGTGCCAGCAGCTTAGGGAAAGGAGCAGATTCATATGGCTACACCTTC.

This clone has just a few counts. The chain uses TRBV12-5 and TRBJ2-3; 9 positions agree with TRBD1. CDR3 length equals 14 residues. CDR1 is LGHNT, CDR2 FRNRAP, per germline. The CDR3 is CASTNDRGADTQYF. As DNA, the CDR3 is TGTGCCAGCACTAATGACAGGGGGGCAGATACGCAGTATTTT. The full variable domain, completed using reference TRBV12-5 and TRBJ2-3, is DARVTQTPRHKVTEMGQEVTMRCQPILGHNTVFWYRQTMMQGLELLAYFRNRAPLDDSGMPKDRFSAEMPDATLATLKIQPSEPRDSAVYFCASTNDRGADTQYFGPGTRLTVL.